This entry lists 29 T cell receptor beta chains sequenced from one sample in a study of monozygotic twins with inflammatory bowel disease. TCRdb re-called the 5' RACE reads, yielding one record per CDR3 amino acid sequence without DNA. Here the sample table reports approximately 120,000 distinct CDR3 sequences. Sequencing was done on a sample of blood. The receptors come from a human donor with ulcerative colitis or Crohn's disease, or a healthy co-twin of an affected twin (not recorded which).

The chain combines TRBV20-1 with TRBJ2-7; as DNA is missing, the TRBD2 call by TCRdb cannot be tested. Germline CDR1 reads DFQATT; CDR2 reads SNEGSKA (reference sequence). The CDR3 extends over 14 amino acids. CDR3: CSASGRAGAYEQYF.

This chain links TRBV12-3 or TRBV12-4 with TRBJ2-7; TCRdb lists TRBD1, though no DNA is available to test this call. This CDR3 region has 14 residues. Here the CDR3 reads CASSPDWTPYEQYF.

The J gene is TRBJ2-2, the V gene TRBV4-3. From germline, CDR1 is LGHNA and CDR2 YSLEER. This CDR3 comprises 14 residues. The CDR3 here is CASSQGRNTGELFF.

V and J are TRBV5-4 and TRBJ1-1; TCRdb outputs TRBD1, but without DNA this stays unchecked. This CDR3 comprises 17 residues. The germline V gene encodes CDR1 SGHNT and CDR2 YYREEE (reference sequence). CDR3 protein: CASSRGWGGEMNTEAFF. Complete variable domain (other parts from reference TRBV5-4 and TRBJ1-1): ETGVTQSPTHLIKTRGQQVTLRCSSQSGHNTVSWYQQALGQGPQFIFQYYREEENGRGNFPPRFSGLQFPNYSSELNVNALELDDSALYLCASSRGWGGEMNTEAFFGQGTRLTVV.

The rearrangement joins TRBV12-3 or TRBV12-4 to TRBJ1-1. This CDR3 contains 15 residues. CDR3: CASSFAGLGHTEAFF.

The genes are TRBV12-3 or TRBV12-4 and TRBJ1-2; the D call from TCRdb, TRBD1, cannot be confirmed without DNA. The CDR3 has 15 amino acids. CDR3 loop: CASTARGANHYGYTF.

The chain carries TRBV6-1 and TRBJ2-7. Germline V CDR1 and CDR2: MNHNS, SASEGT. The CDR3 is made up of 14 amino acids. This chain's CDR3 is CASSQRYLTGEQYF.

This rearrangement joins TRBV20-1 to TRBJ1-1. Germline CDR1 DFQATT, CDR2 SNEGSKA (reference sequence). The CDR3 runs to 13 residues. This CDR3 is CSARDHRNTEAFF.

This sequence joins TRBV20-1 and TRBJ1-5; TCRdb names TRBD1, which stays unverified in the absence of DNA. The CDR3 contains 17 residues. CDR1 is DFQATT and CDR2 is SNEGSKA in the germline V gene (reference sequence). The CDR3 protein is CSASFSRQGGSNQPQHF.

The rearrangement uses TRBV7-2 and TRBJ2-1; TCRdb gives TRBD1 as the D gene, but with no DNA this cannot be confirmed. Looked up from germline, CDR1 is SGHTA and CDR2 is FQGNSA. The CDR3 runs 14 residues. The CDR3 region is CASSLGDKYNEQFF.

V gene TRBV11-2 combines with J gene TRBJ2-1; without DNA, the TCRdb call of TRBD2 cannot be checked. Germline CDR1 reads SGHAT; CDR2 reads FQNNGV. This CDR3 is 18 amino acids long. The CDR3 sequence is CASSSGSGTSGSHNEQFF.

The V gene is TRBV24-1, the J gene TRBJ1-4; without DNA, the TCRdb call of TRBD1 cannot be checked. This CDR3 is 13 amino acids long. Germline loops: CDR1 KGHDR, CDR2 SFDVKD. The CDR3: CATSDGTPEKLFF.

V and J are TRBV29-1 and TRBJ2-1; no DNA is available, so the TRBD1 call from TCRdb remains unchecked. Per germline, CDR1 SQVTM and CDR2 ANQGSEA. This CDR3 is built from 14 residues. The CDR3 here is CSVEEGRGVGEQFF.

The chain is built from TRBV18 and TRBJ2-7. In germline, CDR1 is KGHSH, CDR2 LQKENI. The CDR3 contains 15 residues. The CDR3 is CASSREVGGPYEQYF.

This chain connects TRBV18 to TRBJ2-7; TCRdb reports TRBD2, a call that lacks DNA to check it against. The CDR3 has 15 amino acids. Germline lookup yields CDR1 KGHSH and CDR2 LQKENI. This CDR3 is CASSPGQRGAYEQYF.

The CDR3 here is CASSQESTASSYTF. The J gene is TRBJ1-2, the V gene TRBV3-1. This CDR3 has 14 amino acids. Germline CDR1 reads LGHDT; CDR2 reads YNNKEL (reference sequence).

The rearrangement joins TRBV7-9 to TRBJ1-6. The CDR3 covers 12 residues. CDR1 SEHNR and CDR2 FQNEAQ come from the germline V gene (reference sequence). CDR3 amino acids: CASSQDNSPLHF.

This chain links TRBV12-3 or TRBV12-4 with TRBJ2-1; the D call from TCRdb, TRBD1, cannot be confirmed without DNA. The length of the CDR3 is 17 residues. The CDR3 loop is CASSLLWGRSRYNEQFF.

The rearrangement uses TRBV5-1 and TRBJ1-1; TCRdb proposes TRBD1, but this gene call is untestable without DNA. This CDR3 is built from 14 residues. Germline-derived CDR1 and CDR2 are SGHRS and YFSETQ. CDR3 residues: CASNPGTVNTEAFF.

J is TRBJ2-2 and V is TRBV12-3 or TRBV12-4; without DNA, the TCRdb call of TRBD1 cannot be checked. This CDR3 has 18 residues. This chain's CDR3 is CASSSNPRTGQGTGELFF.

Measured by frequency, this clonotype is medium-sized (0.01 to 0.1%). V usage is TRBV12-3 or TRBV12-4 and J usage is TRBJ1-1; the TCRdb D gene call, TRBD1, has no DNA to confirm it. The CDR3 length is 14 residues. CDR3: CASSQDPGAPEAFF.

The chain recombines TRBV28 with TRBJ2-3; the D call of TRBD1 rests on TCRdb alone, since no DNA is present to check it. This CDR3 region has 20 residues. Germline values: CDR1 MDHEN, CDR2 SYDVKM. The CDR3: CASSSTSLNRDRQTTDTQYF.

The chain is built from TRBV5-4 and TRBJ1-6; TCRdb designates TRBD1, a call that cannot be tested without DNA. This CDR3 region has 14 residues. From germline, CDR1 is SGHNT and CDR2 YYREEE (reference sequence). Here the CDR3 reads CASTPQQGSSPLHF.

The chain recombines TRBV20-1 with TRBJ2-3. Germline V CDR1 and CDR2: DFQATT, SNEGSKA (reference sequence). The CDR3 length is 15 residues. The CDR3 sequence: CSANGRVVYEDTQYF.

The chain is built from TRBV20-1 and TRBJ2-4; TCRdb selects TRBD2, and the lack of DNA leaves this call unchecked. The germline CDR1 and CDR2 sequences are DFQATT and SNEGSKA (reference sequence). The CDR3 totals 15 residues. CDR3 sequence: CSARDGTSDLNIQYF.

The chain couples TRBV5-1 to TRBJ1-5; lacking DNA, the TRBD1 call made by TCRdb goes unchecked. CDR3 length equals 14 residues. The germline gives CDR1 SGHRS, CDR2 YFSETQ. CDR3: CASSFGQGGQPQHF.

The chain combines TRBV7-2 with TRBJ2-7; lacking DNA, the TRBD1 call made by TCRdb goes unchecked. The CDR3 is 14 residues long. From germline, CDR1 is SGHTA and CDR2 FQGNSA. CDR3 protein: CASSLGGQGYEQYF. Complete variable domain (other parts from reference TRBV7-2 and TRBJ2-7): GAGVSQSPSNKVTEKGKDVELRCDPISGHTALYWYRQSLGQGLEFLIYFQGNSAPDKSGLPSDRFSAERTGGSVSTLTIQRTQQEDSAVYLCASSLGGQGYEQYFGPGTRLTVT.

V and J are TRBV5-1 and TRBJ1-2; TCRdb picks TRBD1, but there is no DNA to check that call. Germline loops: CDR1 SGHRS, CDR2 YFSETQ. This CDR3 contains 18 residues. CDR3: CASSLGRGIASANYGYTF.

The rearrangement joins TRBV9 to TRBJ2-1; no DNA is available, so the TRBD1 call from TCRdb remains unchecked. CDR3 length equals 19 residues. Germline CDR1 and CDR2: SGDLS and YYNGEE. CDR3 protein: CASSVRTGIGELGYNEQFF.